This T cell receptor beta chain was found in a study of blood T cell repertoires in COVID-19. TCRdb's copy holds only in-frame clones and misses some; the assay was immunoSEQ multiplex PCR. The sample holds roughly 150,000 clones, around 80% seen once. This clone has only one observation. V shed 2 bases and J 6 bases; nucleotides not matched to a gene: 5. The CDR3 is 15 residues long. Germline CDR1 and CDR2: SGHRS and YFSETQ. Sequenced material: PBMCs or T cells enriched from blood (not recorded which). The gene calls are TRBV5-1 and TRBJ2-2; 9 bases are a match to TRBD1. This receptor was taken from a woman in her forties or fifties who had recovered from COVID-19. CDR3 nucleotide sequence: TGCGCCAGCAGCTTCCGGGACAGGGCTTCCGGGGAGCTGTTTTTT. Protein sequence: CASSFRDRASGELFF.